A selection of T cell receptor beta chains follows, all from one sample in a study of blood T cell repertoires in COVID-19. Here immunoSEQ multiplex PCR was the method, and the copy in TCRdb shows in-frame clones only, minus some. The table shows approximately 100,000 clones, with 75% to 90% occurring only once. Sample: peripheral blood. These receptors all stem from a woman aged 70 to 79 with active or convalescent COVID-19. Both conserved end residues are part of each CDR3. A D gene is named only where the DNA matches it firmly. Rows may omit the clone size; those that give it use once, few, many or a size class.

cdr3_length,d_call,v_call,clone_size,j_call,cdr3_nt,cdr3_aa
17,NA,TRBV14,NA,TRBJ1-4,TGTGCCAGCAGCCATCCCAGGGGTGCGAACTCTAATGAAAAACTGTTTTTT,CASSHPRGANSNEKLFF
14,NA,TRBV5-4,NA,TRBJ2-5,TGTGCCAGCAGCTTAAAAAACAGACAAGAGACCCAGTACTTC,CASSLKNRQETQYF
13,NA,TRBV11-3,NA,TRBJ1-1,TGTGCCAGCAGCCTTGCTGGGCTCACTGAAGCTTTCTTT,CASSLAGLTEAFF
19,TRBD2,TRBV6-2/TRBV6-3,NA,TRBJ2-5,TGTGCCAGCAGTTACTCGACTACTAAGGCGGGACTACCCGAAGAGACCCAGTACTTC,CASSYSTTKAGLPEETQYF
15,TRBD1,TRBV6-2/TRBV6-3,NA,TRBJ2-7,TGTGCCAGCAGTTTCCCACCGGGACAGGGCTACGAGCAGTACTTC,CASSFPPGQGYEQYF
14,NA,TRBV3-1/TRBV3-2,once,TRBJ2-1,TGTGCCAGCAGCCAAGCCGGGGGAGACAATGAGCAGTTCTTC,CASSQAGGDNEQFF
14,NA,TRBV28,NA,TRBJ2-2,TGTGCCAGCAGTTTAGTGGAGCGGGTCGGGGAGCTGTTTTTT,CASSLVERVGELFF
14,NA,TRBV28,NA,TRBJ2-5,TGTGCCAGCAGTTCTCCCGGCAGGGGTGAGACCCAGTACTTC,CASSSPGRGETQYF
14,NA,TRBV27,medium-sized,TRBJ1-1,TGTGCCAGCAGTTGGAGGGGTGGGAACACTGAAGCTTTCTTT,CASSWRGGNTEAFF
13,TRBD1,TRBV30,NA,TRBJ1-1,TGTGCCTGGAGTGGGACAGGAAACACTGAAGCTTTCTTT,CAWSGTGNTEAFF
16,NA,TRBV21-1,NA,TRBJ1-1,TGTGCCAGCAGATCGCCGGGGGGAGGAGGGGGCACTGAAGCTTTCTTT,CASRSPGGGGGTEAFF
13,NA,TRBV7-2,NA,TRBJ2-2,TGTGCCAGCAGCCGTCCTTACACCGGGGAGCTGTTTTTT,CASSRPYTGELFF
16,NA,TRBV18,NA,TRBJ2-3,TGTGCCAGCTCACCGTTTTTGCAAACAGCCGGCGATACGCAGTATTTT,CASSPFLQTAGDTQYF
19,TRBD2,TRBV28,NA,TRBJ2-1,TGTGCCAGTTCCATGGGACTAGCGGGAGTAGGGGAGAGATACAATGAGCAGTTCTTC,CASSMGLAGVGERYNEQFF
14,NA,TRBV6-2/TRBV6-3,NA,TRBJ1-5,TGTGCCAGCAGTTACGGGGGCGGCTCGCAGCCCCAGCATTTT,CASSYGGGSQPQHF
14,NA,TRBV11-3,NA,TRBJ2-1,TGTGCCAGCAGCTTAGGAGCGACCCTGGGTGAGCAGTTCTTC,CASSLGATLGEQFF
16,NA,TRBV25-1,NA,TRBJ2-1,TGTGCCAGCAGTGAAGGTGGTAGCCGTAGCTACAATGAGCAGTTCTTC,CASSEGGSRSYNEQFF
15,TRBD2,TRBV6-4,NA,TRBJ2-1,TGTGCCAGCAGTGACAGCGGGACTTCGGTTCATGAGCAGTTCTTC,CASSDSGTSVHEQFF
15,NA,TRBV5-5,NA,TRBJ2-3,TGTGCCAGCAGCCCGGCGGGACGGGTATCAGATACGCAGTATTTT,CASSPAGRVSDTQYF
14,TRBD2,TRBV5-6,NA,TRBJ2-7,TGTGCCAGCAGCGATAGCGGGGGGGCATACGAGCAGTACTTC,CASSDSGGAYEQYF
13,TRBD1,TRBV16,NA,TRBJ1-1,TGTGCCAGCAGCCTCCGGGACAGGGAACAAGCTTTCTTT,CASSLRDREQAFF
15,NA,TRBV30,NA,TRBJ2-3,TGTGCCTGGAGCCCGGGAGAGCGGAACACAGATACGCAGTATTTT,CAWSPGERNTDTQYF
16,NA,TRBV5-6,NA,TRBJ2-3,TGTGCCAGCAGCTTGGTGGGGCAGTCGAGGACAGATACGCAGTATTTT,CASSLVGQSRTDTQYF
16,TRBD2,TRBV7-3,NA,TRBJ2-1,TGTGCCAGCAGCTTACAAGCGGGGGGGCTAGACAATGAGCAGTTCTTC,CASSLQAGGLDNEQFF
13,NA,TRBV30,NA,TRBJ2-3,TGTGCCTGGACCACTCTTCTAGGTGGTACGCAGTATTTT,CAWTTLLGGTQYF
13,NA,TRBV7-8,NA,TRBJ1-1,TGTGCCAGCAGCTTAGAGTCGCTCGGTGAAGCTTTCTTT,CASSLESLGEAFF
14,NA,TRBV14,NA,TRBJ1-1,TGTGCCAGCAGCCAAGATCGAGGAAATCTGGGAGCTTTCTTT,CASSQDRGNLGAFF
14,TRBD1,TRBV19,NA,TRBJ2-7,TGTGCCAGTAGTCCCCGGACAGGGACCTACGAGCAGTACTTC,CASSPRTGTYEQYF
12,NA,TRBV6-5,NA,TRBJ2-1,TGTGCCAGCAATACAGACAGGTTTGAGCAGTTCTTC,CASNTDRFEQFF
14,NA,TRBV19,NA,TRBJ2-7,TGTGCCAGTAGTAGGGGCAGGACCTCCTACGAGCAGTACTTC,CASSRGRTSYEQYF
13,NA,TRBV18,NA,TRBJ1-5,TGTGCCAGCTCACCGGGGCAGGATCAGCCCCAGCATTTT,CASSPGQDQPQHF
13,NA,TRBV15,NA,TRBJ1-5,TGTGCCACCAGCAGAGATCGAGATCAGCCCCAGCATTTT,CATSRDRDQPQHF
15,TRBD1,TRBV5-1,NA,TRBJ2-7,TGCGCCAGCAGCTTGGCCCGGACAGGGGCGGATGAGCAGTACTTC,CASSLARTGADEQYF
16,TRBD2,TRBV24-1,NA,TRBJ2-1,TGTGCCACCAGTGATTCACTAGCGGACTCCTACAATGAGCAGTTCTTC,CATSDSLADSYNEQFF
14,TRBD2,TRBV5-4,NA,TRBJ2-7,TGTGCCAGCAGCCGGACGGGGGGTTCCTACGAGCAGTACTTC,CASSRTGGSYEQYF
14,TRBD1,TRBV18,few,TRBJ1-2,TGTGCCAGCTCACCGGGACAGATTAACTATGGCTACACCTTC,CASSPGQINYGYTF
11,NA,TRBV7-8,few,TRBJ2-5,TGTGCCAGCAGACTACAAGAGACCCAGTACTTC,CASRLQETQYF
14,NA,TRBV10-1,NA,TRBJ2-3,TGCGCCAGCAGTGAGGGAGTAAGGCCAGATACGCAGTATTTT,CASSEGVRPDTQYF
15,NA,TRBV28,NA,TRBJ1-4,TGTGCCAGCAGTCCATACGGGGGGATTAATGAAAAACTGTTTTTT,CASSPYGGINEKLFF
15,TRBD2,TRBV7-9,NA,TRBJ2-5,TGTGCCAGCAGCCGGGGGGACCGGTTGGCTGAGACCCAGTACTTC,CASSRGDRLAETQYF
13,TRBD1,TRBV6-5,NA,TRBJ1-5,TGTGCCAGCAGTATCGACAGGGACCAGCCCCAGCATTTT,CASSIDRDQPQHF
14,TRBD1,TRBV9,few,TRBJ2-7,TGTGCCAGCAGCAAGGGACAGGGACCTTACGAGCAGTACTTC,CASSKGQGPYEQYF
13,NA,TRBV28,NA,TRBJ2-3,TGTGCCAGCAGTCCAGGGGAATGGGATACGCAGTATTTT,CASSPGEWDTQYF
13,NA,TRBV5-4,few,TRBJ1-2,TGTGCCAGCAGCCTACCCGATAGTCGGGGCTACACCTTC,CASSLPDSRGYTF
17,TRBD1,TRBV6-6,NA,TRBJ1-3,TGTGCCAGCAGTCCCCCAAGGGACAGGGGTACGGGAAACACCATATATTTT,CASSPPRDRGTGNTIYF
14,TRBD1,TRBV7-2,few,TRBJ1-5,TGTGCCACAAAAGCGACAGGGATCAATCAGCCCCAGCATTTT,CATKATGINQPQHF
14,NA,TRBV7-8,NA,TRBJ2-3,TGTGCCAGCAGCAGCCTGGGTGGAGTTAATACGCAGTATTTT,CASSSLGGVNTQYF
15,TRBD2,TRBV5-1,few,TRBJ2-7,TGCGCCAGCAGACCCTCTAGCGGGGGTTTTGGAGAGCAGTACTTC,CASRPSSGGFGEQYF
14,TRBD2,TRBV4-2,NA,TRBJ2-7,TGTGCCAGCAGCCAGGGACTAGCGGTCTACGAGCAGTACTTC,CASSQGLAVYEQYF
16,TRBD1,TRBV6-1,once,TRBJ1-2,TGTGCCAGCAGTGGTCCCGGGACAGGGGCGAAAAGGGGCTACACCTTC,CASSGPGTGAKRGYTF
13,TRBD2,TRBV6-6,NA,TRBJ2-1,TGTGCCAGCAGCCGGACTAGCTTCGGTGAGCAGTTCTTC,CASSRTSFGEQFF
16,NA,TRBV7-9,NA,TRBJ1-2,TGTGCCAGCAGCTTGTGGGAATTTCAGGGGAACTATGGCTACACCTTC,CASSLWEFQGNYGYTF
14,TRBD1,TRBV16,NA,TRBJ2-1,TGTGCCAGCAGCGGGGCGACAGGGCAAAGGGAGCAGTTCTTC,CASSGATGQREQFF
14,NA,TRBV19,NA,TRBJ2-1,TGTGCCACCCAAATAGAGGTGGGCTACAATGAGCAGTTCTTC,CATQIEVGYNEQFF
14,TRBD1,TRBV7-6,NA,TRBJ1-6,TGTGCCAGCAGCCCTGGACAGGGTCCTTCACCCCTCCACTTT,CASSPGQGPSPLHF
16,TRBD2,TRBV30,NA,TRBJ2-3,TGTGCCTGGAGTGTGCTAGCGGGGACTCACACAGATACGCAGTATTTT,CAWSVLAGTHTDTQYF
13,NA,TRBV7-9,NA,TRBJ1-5,TGTGCCAGCAGCTTTGGGGAGAATCAGCCCCAGCATTTT,CASSFGENQPQHF
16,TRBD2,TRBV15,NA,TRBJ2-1,TGTGCCACCGCGATGGGCGGGACTAGCGGCTACAATGAGCAGTTCTTC,CATAMGGTSGYNEQFF
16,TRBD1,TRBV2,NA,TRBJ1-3,TGTGCCAGCTCCCGGACAGGGGGTCCTTCTGTGAACACCATATATTTT,CASSRTGGPSVNTIYF